These 18 T cell receptor beta chains were all obtained from the same sample, sequenced in a study of blood T cells in healthy people across ages (dated by TCRdb to between 2014 and 2016). The library was built by means of 5' RACE. Instrument used: Illumina HiSeq 2500. A second roughly 7 to 11 cycle PCR used a sample-barcoded 5' primer and a J-beta primer mix. In-frame beta chains were kept once TCRdb had trimmed the public reads at Q25 with fastp and called clones with MiXCR. Identical CDR3 proteins give one entry, which carries the most common genes and DNA. The sample table contains about 760,000 distinct CDR3 sequences; only one count was recorded for around 25% of them. The ten largest clones add up to just under 9.5% of the sample. These sequences were also reported in another study, on T cells of mothers and their children.

Input material: blood. The receptors come from a boy aged 5-17 years in good health.

A few counts support this clonotype. The chain uses TRBV29-1 and TRBJ2-5, with 13 bases identical to TRBD2. After removal of 3 bases from V and 1 base from J, the junction contained 11 bases not matched to a gene. The CDR3 consists of 18 residues. Germline CDR1 is SQVTM and CDR2 is ANQGSEA. The CDR3 is CSVEKMGLAGTFQETQYF. The CDR3 nucleotides are TGCAGCGTTGAGAAAATGGGACTAGCGGGAACTTTCCAAGAGACCCAGTACTTC.

This clonotype was observed a handful of times. This rearrangement joins TRBV5-6 to TRBJ2-1; 9 bases match TRBD1. This CDR3 has 15 residues. Germline V CDR1 and CDR2: SGHDT, YYEEEE. V lost 5 bases and J lost 4; bases outside the gene matches: 7. The CDR3 nucleotides read TGTGCCAGCAGTCCGGACAGGGGAACATACAATGAGCAGTTCTTC. Translating gives CASSPDRGTYNEQFF.

The rearrangement uses TRBV13 and TRBJ2-5, with 9 bases identical to TRBD1. The J call may be in error: the DNA end matches TRBJ2-7 better. Looked up from germline, CDR1 is PRHDT and CDR2 is FYEKMQ (reference sequence). The CDR3 loop spans 16 amino acids. In DNA form, the CDR3 reads TGTGCCAGCAGCCGACGGGGACAGGGTTACCCCTACGAGCAGTACTTC. It translates to CASSRRGQGYPYEQYF.

The chain employs TRBV19 and TRBJ2-5; D is undetermined. Germline CDR1 and CDR2: LNHDA and SQIVND (reference sequence). V lost 5 bases, J lost 2 bases, and 6 bases lay in between. The CDR3 spans 12 residues. The CDR3 here is CASSVEQETQYF. The DNA for the CDR3 is TGTGCCAGTAGTGTGGAGCAAGAGACCCAGTACTTC. The full variable domain, its missing parts supplied by reference TRBV19 and TRBJ2-5, is DGGITQSPKYLFRKEGQNVTLSCEQNLNHDAMYWYRQDPGQGLRLIYYSQIVNDFQKGDIAEGYSVSREKKESFPLTVTSAQKNPTAFYLCASSVEQETQYFGPGTRLLVL.

In this sample, this clonotype turned up a few times. V usage is TRBV28 and J usage is TRBJ2-5; 7 nucleotides agree with TRBD2. The length of the CDR3 is 14 residues. Germline-derived CDR1 and CDR2 are MDHEN and SYDVKM. With V trimmed by 6 bases and J by 1 base, 5 bases remained unmatched. CDR3 coding DNA: TGTGCCAGCAGCAACGGACTAGTCCAAGAGACCCAGTACTTC. It yields the protein CASSNGLVQETQYF. The full variable domain, completed using reference TRBV28 and TRBJ2-5, is DVKVTQSSRYLVKRTGEKVFLECVQDMDHENMFWYRQDPGLGLRLIYFSYDVKMKEKGDIPEGYSVSREKKERFSLILESASTNQTSMYLCASSNGLVQETQYFGPGTRLLVL.

The CDR3 bases are TGTGCCAGCAGCTTAGCGCTAGGAGGGCGAGATACGCAGTATTTT. Its protein product is CASSLALGGRDTQYF. V usage is TRBV7-9 and J usage is TRBJ2-3; a possible D gene is TRBD2 (6 bases). This CDR3 is built from 15 residues. Deletions cut 0 bases from V and 5 bases from J, with 12 bases between. The germline gives CDR1 SEHNR, CDR2 FQNEAQ (reference sequence).

CDR3 loop: CASSVDGSDEAFF. Written as DNA, the CDR3 is TGTGCCAGCAGCGTAGACGGGTCAGATGAAGCTTTCTTT. The chain combines TRBV9 with TRBJ1-1; the D is unclear. The CDR3 length is 13 residues. Germline CDR1 reads SGDLS; CDR2 reads YYNGEE. V lost 0 bases and J 7 bases, leaving 10 bases between the germline ends.

For this clonotype: A read error may account for a junction end that differs from germline. The V gene is TRBV28, the J gene TRBJ1-1, with no clear D. The V gene's germline CDR1 is MDHEN and CDR2 SYDVKM. The CDR3 totals 14 residues. Here the CDR3 reads CAGSSPEVSTEAFF. The CDR3 DNA is TGTGCCGGCAGTTCCCCAGAGGTTAGCACTGAAGCTTTCTTT. Full variable domain (remainder filled in from reference TRBV28 and TRBJ1-1): DVKVTQSSRYLVKRTGEKVFLECVQDMDHENMFWYRQDPGLGLRLIYFSYDVKMKEKGDIPEGYSVSREKKERFSLILESASTNQTSMYLCAGSSPEVSTEAFFGQGTRLTVV.

A few counts support this clonotype. The rearrangement links TRBV19 to TRBJ1-2, with TRBD1 matching 7 bases. CDR3 length: 15 residues. After removal of 5 bases from V and 0 bases from J, the junction contained 6 bases not matched to a gene. CDR1 and CDR2 (germline): LNHDA, SQIVND (reference sequence). The CDR3 region is CASSSRQGANYGYTF. CDR3 bases: TGTGCCAGTAGTTCCCGACAGGGAGCTAACTATGGCTACACCTTC.

This clonotype was recorded once. The J gene is TRBJ1-1, the V gene TRBV20-1; a weak D match, TRBD1 (6 bases). The CDR3 is made up of 15 amino acids. V was shortened by 5 bases and J by 1 base, with 17 bases between the two germline ends. Germline V lookup: CDR1 DFQATT, CDR2 SNEGSKA (reference sequence). The CDR3 region has the DNA TGCAGTGCTCGCCATACCGGGACACCGAACACTGAAGCTTTCTTT. It translates to CSARHTGTPNTEAFF.

There are a few counts of this clonotype. V usage is TRBV28 and J usage is TRBJ2-1; TRBD2 aligns across 10 bases. The CDR3 has 15 residues. The V and J ends lost 3 bases and 7 bases, in that order; junction bases with no gene match: 6. The germline V gene has CDR1 MDHEN and CDR2 SYDVKM. The CDR3 DNA follows: TGTGCCAGCAGTTTTGACCCTAGCGGGAGTAATGAGCAGTTCTTC. Protein product: CASSFDPSGSNEQFF.

The chain links TRBV28 to TRBJ2-1; D is undetermined. The CDR3 totals 14 residues. V lost 5 bases and J lost 3, with 11 bases in between. Germline CDR1 MDHEN, CDR2 SYDVKM. This chain's CDR3 is CASSPRSLYNEQFF. The DNA for the CDR3 is TGTGCCAGCAGTCCCCGTTCGCTCTACAATGAGCAGTTCTTC.

The chain carries TRBV28 and TRBJ2-7; no clear D gene. Germline CDR1 MDHEN, CDR2 SYDVKM. Deletions cut 3 bases from V and 3 bases from J, with 9 bases between. This CDR3 comprises 13 residues. This CDR3 reads CASSFTGNYEQYF. The CDR3 DNA sequence: TGTGCCAGCAGTTTTACTGGTAACTACGAGCAGTACTTC.

This clonotype was picked up a small number of times. This chain connects TRBV2 to TRBJ1-2; a possible D gene is TRBD1 (6 bases). The V and J ends lost 5 bases and 0 bases respectively, with 16 bases between them. Looked up from germline, CDR1 is SNHLY and CDR2 is FYNNEI. CDR3 length: 16 amino acids. CDR3 sequence: CASSKRDTQANYGYTF. Here the CDR3 DNA reads TGTGCCAGCAGTAAACGGGACACCCAAGCTAACTATGGCTACACCTTC. The full variable domain, its missing parts supplied by reference TRBV2 and TRBJ1-2, is EPEVTQTPSHQVTQMGQEVILRCVPISNHLYFYWYRQILGQKVEFLVSFYNNEISEKSEIFDDQFSVERPDGSNFTLKIRSTKLEDSAMYFCASSKRDTQANYGYTFGSGTRLTVV.

This clonotype was detected only a few times. V gene TRBV2 combines with J gene TRBJ2-5; the match to TRBD2 covers 10 bases. Trimming at V came to 5 bases and at J to 1 base, leaving 4 bases not matched to a gene. The germline gives CDR1 SNHLY, CDR2 FYNNEI. The CDR3 runs 15 residues. The CDR3 sequence is CASSLGLAIQETQYF. The CDR3 region has the DNA TGTGCCAGCAGTCTGGGACTAGCGATCCAAGAGACCCAGTACTTC. Full variable domain (remainder filled in from reference TRBV2 and TRBJ2-5): EPEVTQTPSHQVTQMGQEVILRCVPISNHLYFYWYRQILGQKVEFLVSFYNNEISEKSEIFDDQFSVERPDGSNFTLKIRSTKLEDSAMYFCASSLGLAIQETQYFGPGTRLLVL.

The V gene is TRBV15, the J gene TRBJ2-3; perhaps TRBD2 as D (5 bases). The CDR3 contains 15 residues. Trimming pared 0 bases from V and 4 bases from J, leaving 11 bases between. Germline V gene lookup returns CDR1 LNHNV and CDR2 YYDKDF (reference sequence). In DNA, the CDR3 is TGTGCCACCAGCAGAGATTTGGACTCCCCAGATACGCAGTATTTT. Translation gives CATSRDLDSPDTQYF.

About this clonotype itself: Sequence at one end of the junction differs from germline and may be a read error. The J gene is TRBJ2-5, the V gene TRBV6-5; TRBD1 might be the D (6 bases). The CDR3 spans 13 residues. Germline V gene data show CDR1 as MNHEY and CDR2 as SVGAGI. CDR3 residues: CVSSYYRAETQYF. CDR3 sequence (DNA): TGTGTCAGCAGTTACTACAGGGCAGAGACCCAGTACTTC.

The rearrangement joins TRBV9 to TRBJ2-7; tentative D call: TRBD1 (6 bases). The length of the CDR3 is 13 residues. Germline V gene data show CDR1 as SGDLS and CDR2 as YYNGEE. Deletions cut 4 bases from V and 2 bases from J, with 10 bases between. CDR3 residues: CASSTEGAYEQYF. For the CDR3, the DNA is TGTGCCAGCAGCACAGAGGGGGCCTACGAGCAGTACTTC. Full variable domain (missing parts from reference TRBV9 and TRBJ2-7): DSGVTQTPKHLITATGQRVTLRCSPRSGDLSVYWYQQSLDQGLQFLIQYYNGEERAKGNILERFSAQQFPDLHSELNLSSLELGDSALYFCASSTEGAYEQYFGPGTRLTVT.